The clone carrying this T cell receptor (beta chain) was counted between two and nine times. The target antigen is unknown. Sequencing used immunoSEQ multiplex PCR; TCRdb keeps in-frame clones, though not all of them. The table has 78,000 or so clones, 88% seen once; the top ten hold approximately 0.81%. The sample belongs to a study of OX40 agonist ivuxolimab in advanced cancers. Study-level background: Six ivuxolimab dose levels, 0.01 to 10 mg/kg, were given intravenously every 2 weeks. Of the participants, around 43% had some prior anti-PD-1, anti-PD-L1 or anti-CTLA-4 therapy, which was allowed. Study-wide results and caveats: Fewer expanded clones were found on average in CD4+ than in CD8+ T cells. Doses of 0.1 to 3.0 mg/kg were accompanied by clonal expansion of CD4+ and CD8+ blood T cells by week 6.

The CDR3 loop spans 12 amino acids. Germline CDR1 reads MNHNY; CDR2 reads SVGAGI (reference sequence). Between the trimmed V and J ends, which lost 2 bases and 10 bases, there was a span of 9 bases. Sequencing was performed on CD4+ or CD8+ T cells sorted from blood, taken in a trial of the OX40 agonist ivuxolimab. The chain joins TRBV6-6 to TRBJ1-5; D ambiguous. This TCR came from an adult with an advanced solid tumor such as melanoma, head and neck, liver or kidney cancer. The CDR3 reads CASSYPSFPQHF. The CDR3 nucleotides are TGTGCCAGCAGTTACCCCAGTTTTCCCCAGCATTTT.